This TCR beta chain was sequenced during a study of T cells after yellow fever vaccination (dated by TCRdb to between 2018 and 2021). Background for the entire study: The SMART-Seq v4 Ultra Low Input RNA kit was used to prepare libraries from fractions with low cell numbers. To track T-cell clones before and after primary and booster YFV17D yellow fever vaccination, bulk TCR alpha and beta repertoires were sequenced longitudinally. The cohort comprised two healthy male donors, one aged 18 to 30 and one aged 30 to 40 years. Blood samples were taken at several timepoints before and after primary and secondary immunization, and bulk PBMC replicates and cell subsets were isolated. Findings and caveats that apply to the study as a whole: The secondary T-cell response was weaker than the primary response but faster, peaking on day 5 instead of day 15. Because only a couple of donors were included in the study, the extent to which the findings can be generalized is limited. Computational filtering was required because FACS-sorted repertoires could contain abundant contaminating clonotypes from the bulk population. Most clones expanded after primary vaccination (around 96% of CD4 and 88% of CD8) were re-detected after the booster, suggesting that broad memory maintenance occurred. A small share of clonotypes occurred in both CD4 and CD8 compartments, likely arising from convergent recombination.

Including the terminal cysteine and phenylalanine, the CDR3 comprises 13 residues. Only CDR3 DNA remains: 39 bases, in frame from the first base. The junction carries 14 bases between V and J, which are trimmed by 7 bases and 7 bases respectively. The sample's treatment or condition label, in plain terms: live attenuated yellow fever vaccine strain. At each blood-draw timepoint, two biological replicates of bulk PBMCs were collected. A standard Ficoll-Paque protocol was used to isolate PBMCs from peripheral blood. RNA was extracted with TriZol from bulk PBMCs, CD4 and CD8 fractions, and dextramer-positive and dextramer-negative fractions. Data came from an Illumina NovaSeq 6000. TCR cDNA was made using 5'RACE template switching, a step that added a universal primer site and unique molecular identifiers. Priming for cDNA synthesis came from both the TCR alpha and TCR beta constant segments. Libraries were amplified in two PCR steps, with sample barcodes and sequencing adapters added in the second step. Sequencing of the libraries was done on either Illumina HiSeq 2500 (2x100 bp) or NovaSeq (2x150 bp). Per the authors' processing: MIGEC handled demultiplexing of reads and collapsing into UMI consensus sequences, while MiXCR performed V(D)J alignment. Clonotypes responding to the vaccine were identified with edgeR on replicate PBMC samples, with the criteria of FDR below 0.01 and a log2 fold change above 5 up to day 15. Each bulk clonotype was labeled CD4 or CD8 based on which sequenced repertoire, CD4 or CD8, contained the clonotype at higher abundance. TCRdb cleaned the public reads at Q25 with fastp, built clones with MiXCR and kept in-frame beta chains. Here each entry gathers all rows of one CDR3 protein and keeps the most common genes and DNA. These V and J calls are TCRdb output, not the study's own analysis. The sample table shows hundreds of thousands of distinct CDR3 sequences, and around 3.6% are seen once. The top ten clonotypes cover 23% of the sample.

This clonotype came up many times. It has no known antigen specificity. Base qualities are not recorded, but no much larger clone differs from it by a single base. Sequenced here: PBMCs, sampled on the day of the yellow fever booster vaccination. This receptor chain uses TRBV12-3 or TRBV12-4 and TRBJ1-5; a tentative D call is TRBD1 (6 bases match). This receptor was obtained from a man younger than 30 who received the YFV17D yellow fever vaccine. The CDR3 sequence is CASTTGIRQPQHF. The DNA sequence follows: TGTGCCAGCACTACAGGGATACGGCAGCCCCAGCATTTT.